The TCR beta chain under discussion was sequenced for a study of shared clonotypes between healthy human individuals (dated by TCRdb to 2020 to 2022). With respect to the entire study: A few men and a couple of women, aged 18 to 49 years, made up the cohort. To estimate repertoire size and how much clonotypes are shared between individuals, the study performed deep sequencing of blood TCR repertoires from about five healthy adults. Each donor's leukapheresis produced roughly between roughly 0.94 and 9.5 billion PBMCs. To increase sequencing depth and limit assay-specific biases, TCR repertoire library preparation and sequencing were carried out by different laboratories using diverse techniques. Per donor, three plates each were used for CD4 naive and CD4 memory, two for CD8 naive, and one for CD8 memory. General conclusions and limits of the study: Sampling was limited to blood, and TCR repertoires in tissue likely differ from TCR repertoires in blood. The genetic and exposure-history diversity represented was limited by the small number of donors. About 5% of naive CD4, 3.5% of naive CD8, around 2.3% of memory CD4, and around 0.4% of memory CD8 clonotypes were shared across a few donors. Incomplete sequencing was indicated by rarefaction of sorted-subset datasets, despite the large sequencing depth. Compared with non-shared clonotypes, the clonotypes found in all four sorted-subset donors had higher generation probabilities. Pairwise subsampling led to the expectation that sequencing depth would affect the degree of clonotype sharing among donors. Naive subsets generally had larger estimated clonotype richness than memory subsets did.

Details on this clone: Its antigen specificity is not known. No clone much larger than this one lies a single base away; base qualities are absent.

TCR CDR3 regions were amplified from genomic DNA by multiplex PCR using the deep immunoSEQ assay. For each cell subset, the extracted genomic DNA was distributed evenly across all wells of several immunoSEQ 96-well plates, and each plate served as one replicate. For sorted subsets, roughly 200 ng of genomic DNA, equivalent to around 30,000 T cell genomes, went into each replicate PCR. The purified libraries were quantified using a Qubit 3.0 fluorometer, sized with a Bioanalyzer 2100, and then quantified again using the KAPA Library Quantification kit. Every immunoSEQ 96-well plate was sequenced on a dedicated single-read 150-cycle Illumina NextSeq 550 flow cell. Concerning the study's data processing: Because only junctional sequences without quality scores were contained in the immunoSEQ output, filtering matching that applied to full-length reads could not be performed. Sequences were annotated with PyIR, a Python wrapper for IgBLAST v1.9, using IMGT germline references to assign V/J genes and CDR3. Any read was removed if the V/J assignment was weak (E-value above 1e-6), the CDR3 was missing, or the read contained stop codons, out-of-frame junctions, or ambiguous translated residues. V3J clonotypes were defined as sequences sharing an identical inferred V gene, J gene, and CDR3 amino acid sequence. Percentage overlap between repertoires was computed as shared unique clonotypes divided by the size of the smaller repertoire. Three approaches were used to assess repertoire richness: RTK rarefaction, the Chao1 estimator, and Recon v2.1 estimates of unobserved clonotypes. Generation probabilities for all TCRbeta clonotypes obtained by the gDNA method from a few donors were computed using OLGA. TCRdb holds this immuneACCESS table with in-frame rearrangements only. Some clones are missing; in checked studies, unresolved V genes explain under half, and the rest has no known cause. The V and J calls and clone size are taken from that table; D and trimming were inferred from the DNA. The sample has 800,000 or so clones on record, around 96% of them singletons. The ten largest account for roughly 0.23% of the sample.

Based on the germline V gene, the CDR1 and CDR2 sequences are SGHAT and FQNNGV. Its CDR3 holds 17 amino acids, cysteine through phenylalanine. This entry keeps only the CDR3 DNA: 51 bases, framed from base 1. Germline trimming: 5 bases from V, 0 bases from J; junction bases outside gene matches: 7. CD8 naive samples were CD45RO-negative cells positively selected for CCR7, giving a CD45RA+CCR7+ population that excluded TemRA cells. The donors were healthy, HIV-negative adults with no recently reported acute infections or vaccinations. Only Caucasian adults living in Nashville, Tennessee, USA were represented among the donors. Blood was obtained by leukapheresis, after which PBMCs were separated by Ficoll-Histopaque density gradient centrifugation and cryopreserved in liquid nitrogen vapor phase. Purity and quantity of every magnetically sorted T cell population were checked by analytical flow cytometry. From each sorted fraction, genomic DNA was isolated and quantified by UV absorbance on a Nanodrop 2000c.

This clonotype was obtained from a man in his thirties or forties in good health. The sample consisted of naive CD8+ T cells sorted from blood. The sample's cell subset or site label is to be understood as: CD45RA+CCR7+. The receptor chain draws on TRBV11-2 and TRBJ2-3; TRBD2 agrees with 11 junctional bases. In nucleotides, the sequence is TGTGCCAGCAGCCCCTGGGGACTAGCGGCTAGCACAGATACGCAGTATTTT. It encodes CASSPWGLAASTDTQYF. The reference TRBV11-2 and TRBJ2-3 proteins fill in what lies around the CDR3, so the full variable domain reads EAGVAQSPRYKIIEKRQSVAFWCNPISGHATLYWYQQILGQGPKLLIQFQNNGVVDDSQLPKDRFSAERLKGVDSTLKIQPAKLEDSAVYLCASSPWGLAASTDTQYFGPGTRLTVL.